The clone carrying this TCR beta chain appeared once. This entry belongs to a study of early T cells in non-severe SARS-CoV-2 infection. On the study more broadly: From unsorted whole blood, bulk RNA was sequenced, and the chains remained unpaired.

V gave up 4 bases and J gave up 6 bases, with 9 bases separating them. This CDR3 is 12 amino acids long. Germline assignment: CDR1 ENHRY and CDR2 SYGVKD. TCRdb re-called the 5' RACE reads with MiXCR, one entry per CDR3 protein. The table lists about 69,000 distinct CDR3 sequences, around 13% of them singletons. Sequencing was performed on whole blood. The TCR was taken from an adult who was a healthcare worker with PCR-confirmed SARS-CoV-2 infection or an uninfected control (not recorded which). The genes are TRBV10-3 and TRBJ1-1, with a possible D match to TRBD1 (5 bases). The CDR3 coding sequence is TGTGCCATCAGTGGGACACCTCCTGAAGCTTTCTTT. It translates to CAISGTPPEAFF.